This record covers a single T cell receptor beta chain. Germline V gene lookup returns CDR1 LNHDA and CDR2 SQIVND (reference sequence). Trimming at V came to 7 bases and at J to 3 bases, leaving 8 bases not matched to a gene. This CDR3 has 14 amino acids. The repertoire was sequenced with immunoSEQ multiplex PCR; TCRdb's copy has only in-frame clones and lacks some. The sample has some 44,000 clones, 70% to 90% seen once. These data come from a study of OX40 agonist ivuxolimab in advanced cancers. Study summary: The dose-escalation group included hepatocellular carcinoma, melanoma, renal cell carcinoma and head and neck cancer.

This receptor was taken from an adult with an advanced solid tumor such as melanoma, head and neck, liver or kidney cancer. This chain joins TRBV19 and TRBJ2-7, with TRBD1 matching 8 bases. The specimen was CD4+ or CD8+ T cells sorted from blood, collected in a trial of the OX40 agonist ivuxolimab. The CDR3 loop reads CASKEGTGSYEQYF. CDR3 in DNA: TGTGCCAGTAAGGAGGGGACAGGCAGCTACGAGCAGTACTTC.